The next 8 T cell receptor beta chains were all read from a single sample in a study of CD8 T cells in Susac syndrome. A quantity of about 0.5 to 1 ug RNA underwent reverse transcription using random hexamers. TCRdb fed the immunoSEQ multiplex PCR reads into MiXCR, producing one record per CDR3 protein. The table shows some 120,000 distinct CDR3 sequences, with about nine tenths occurring only once. The sequenced sample consisted of CD8+ T cells from PBMCs. The source is a human donor in good health.

This clonotype showed up just a few times. The chain joins TRBV5-4 to TRBJ2-2, with a possible D match to TRBD1 (5 bases). V dropped 0 bases and J dropped 6 bases, with 6 bases sitting between them. Germline V gene lookup returns CDR1 SGHNT and CDR2 YYREEE (reference sequence). This CDR3 comprises 13 residues. The DNA of the CDR3 is TGTGCCAGCAGCTTGGTAGGGGCCGGGGAGCTGTTTTTT. Its translation: CASSLVGAGELFF. Full variable domain (rest looked up from reference TRBV5-4 and TRBJ2-2): ETGVTQSPTHLIKTRGQQVTLRCSSQSGHNTVSWYQQALGQGPQFIFQYYREEENGRGNFPPRFSGLQFPNYSSELNVNALELDDSALYLCASSLVGAGELFFGEGSRLTVL.

The V and J genes are TRBV19 and TRBJ1-2; 9 bases align to TRBD1. With 4 bases clipped from V and 6 bases from J, the junction kept 3 bases outside the gene matches. This CDR3 comprises 13 residues. From germline, CDR1 is LNHDA and CDR2 SQIVND (reference sequence). CDR3 coding DNA: TGTGCCAGTAGTACTACAGGGGGCGATGGCTACACCTTC. This translates into CASSTTGGDGYTF.

The chain has TRBV5-1 and TRBJ2-7, with a tentative D call TRBD1 (5 bases). Germline-derived CDR1 and CDR2 are SGHRS and YFSETQ. The CDR3 has 13 amino acids. V was trimmed by 2 bases and J by 7 bases, leaving 13 bases between them. CDR3 loop: CASSLNQQDEQYF. The DNA for the CDR3 is TGCGCCAGCAGCTTAAATCAACAGGATGAGCAGTACTTC.

V usage is TRBV20-1 and J usage is TRBJ2-1; 8 nucleotides align to TRBD1. This CDR3 contains 16 residues. Germline values: CDR1 DFQATT, CDR2 SNEGSKA (reference sequence). V was clipped by 0 bases and J by 6 bases; unmatched bases: 10. CDR3 nucleotides: TGCAGTGCTAGAGATCTAGGCCAGGGGGCCCGCAATGAGCAGTTCTTC. Translation: CSARDLGQGARNEQFF.

The rearrangement uses TRBV5-1 and TRBJ1-1, with D possibly TRBD1 on 5 matching bases. Germline V gives CDR1 SGHRS, CDR2 YFSETQ. V lost 7 bases to trimming and J lost 1 base, with 14 bases between them. The CDR3 spans 14 residues. CDR3 residues: CASSQGPGNTEAFF. As DNA, the CDR3 is TGCGCCAGCTCCCAGGGTCCAGGGAACACTGAAGCTTTCTTT.

V is TRBV4-3 and J is TRBJ2-1, with 8 bases that match TRBD2. There are 15 residues in the CDR3. The V and J ends lost 0 bases and 3 bases, in that order; junction bases with no gene match: 1. Germline V gene sequence: CDR1 LGHNA, CDR2 YSLEER. This CDR3 reads CASSQDGGVYNEQFF. The CDR3 DNA follows: TGCGCCAGCAGCCAAGACGGGGGGGTCTACAATGAGCAGTTCTTC.

The chain couples TRBV2 to TRBJ2-1; no clear D gene. The CDR3 extends over 13 amino acids. Trimming cost V 4 bases and J 8 bases, with 12 bases left between them. Germline CDR1 reads SNHLY; CDR2 reads FYNNEI. The CDR3 DNA sequence: TGTGCCAGCAGTGCTTTTCGGAGCGATGAGCAGTTCTTC. As protein: CASSAFRSDEQFF.

This clonotype has just one count. The rearrangement links TRBV5-1 to TRBJ2-5; D unclear. The CDR3 has 10 amino acids. Germline V gene data show CDR1 as SGHRS and CDR2 as YFSETQ. V was clipped by 7 bases and J by 10 bases, with 11 bases between them. CDR3 amino acids: CASGSPLQYF. Here the CDR3 DNA reads TGCGCCAGCGGTTCGCCCCTCCAGTACTTC.